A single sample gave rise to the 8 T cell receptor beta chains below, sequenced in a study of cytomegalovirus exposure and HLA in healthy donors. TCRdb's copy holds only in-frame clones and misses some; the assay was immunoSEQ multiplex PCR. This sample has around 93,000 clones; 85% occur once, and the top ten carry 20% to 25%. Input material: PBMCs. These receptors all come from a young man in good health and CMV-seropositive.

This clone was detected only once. This chain's CDR3 is CASSISASVGEQFF. The CDR3 DNA follows: TGTGCCAGTAGTATATCGGCTAGCGTAGGGGAGCAGTTCTTC. V usage is TRBV19 and J usage is TRBJ2-1; D is perhaps TRBD2 (6 bases). This CDR3 region has 14 residues. Germline V gene lookup returns CDR1 LNHDA and CDR2 SQIVND (reference sequence). V lost 2 bases and J lost 10, with 15 bases in between.

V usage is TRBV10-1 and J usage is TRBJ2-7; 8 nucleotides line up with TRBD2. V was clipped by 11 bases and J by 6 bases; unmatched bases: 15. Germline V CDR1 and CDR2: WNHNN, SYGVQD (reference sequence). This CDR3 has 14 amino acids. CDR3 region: CAQGRGGGSCEQYF. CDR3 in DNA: TGCGCCCAGGGTCGGGGGGGAGGGTCTTGCGAGCAGTACTTC.

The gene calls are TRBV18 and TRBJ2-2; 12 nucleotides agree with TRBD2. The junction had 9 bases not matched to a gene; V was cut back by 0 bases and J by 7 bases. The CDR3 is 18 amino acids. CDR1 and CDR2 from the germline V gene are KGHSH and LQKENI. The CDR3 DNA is TGTGCCAGCTCACCACCCGGACTAGCGGGATTTCAAAACGGGGAGCTGTTTTTT. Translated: CASSPPGLAGFQNGELFF.

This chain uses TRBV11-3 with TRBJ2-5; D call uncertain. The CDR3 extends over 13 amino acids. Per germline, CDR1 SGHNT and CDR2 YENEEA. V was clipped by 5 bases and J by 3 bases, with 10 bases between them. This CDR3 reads CASSRMTKETQYF. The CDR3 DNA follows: TGTGCCAGCAGCCGTATGACAAAAGAGACCCAGTACTTC.

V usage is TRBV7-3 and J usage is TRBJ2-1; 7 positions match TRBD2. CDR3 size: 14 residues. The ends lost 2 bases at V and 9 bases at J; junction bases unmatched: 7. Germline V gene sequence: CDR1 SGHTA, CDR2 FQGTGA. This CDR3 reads CASSLSSGVSEQFF. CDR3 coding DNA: TGTGCCAGCAGCTTATCTAGCGGTGTGTCTGAGCAGTTCTTC.

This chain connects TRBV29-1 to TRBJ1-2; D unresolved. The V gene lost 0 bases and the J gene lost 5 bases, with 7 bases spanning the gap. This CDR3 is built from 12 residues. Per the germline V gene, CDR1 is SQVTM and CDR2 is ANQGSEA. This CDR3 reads CSVEDPSYGYTF. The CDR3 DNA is TGCAGCGTTGAAGATCCTAGTTATGGCTACACCTTC.

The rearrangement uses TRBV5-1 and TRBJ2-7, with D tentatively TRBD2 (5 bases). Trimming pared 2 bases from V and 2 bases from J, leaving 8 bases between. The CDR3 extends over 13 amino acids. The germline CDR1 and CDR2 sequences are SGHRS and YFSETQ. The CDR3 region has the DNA TGCGCCAGCAGCTTCGGACTCACCTACGAGCAGTACTTC. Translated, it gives CASSFGLTYEQYF.

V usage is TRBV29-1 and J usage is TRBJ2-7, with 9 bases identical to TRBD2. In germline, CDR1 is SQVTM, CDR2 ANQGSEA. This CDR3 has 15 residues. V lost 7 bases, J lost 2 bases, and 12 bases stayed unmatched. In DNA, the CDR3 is TGCAGCGCCGGGGGAGCGGGAGGCCGCCCCTACGAGCAGTACTTC. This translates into CSAGGAGGRPYEQYF.